The rows below give T cell receptor beta chains drawn from one sample of a study of metastatic and nonmetastatic thyroid tumors. TCRdb reanalyzed the PCR reads with MiXCR. In the table there are some 15,000 clones, 33% of which are singletons. Sequenced: tumor tissue. The receptors shown here come from a male donor with papillary thyroid cancer or a benign thyroid nodule (not recorded which). Some clones in this sample may be carry-over from other donors' samples. CDR3s include the opening cysteine and the closing phenylalanine or tryptophan. Each record gives: J gene, V gene, D gene, clone size, CDR3 DNA, CDR3 protein. The D gene is left open where the match is weak. Size is omitted from some rows. Given values are once, few, many or a class for expanded clones.

j_gene: TRBJ1-6; v_gene: TRBV20-1; d_gene: TRBD1; abundance: .; CDR3nt: TGCAGTGCCAGGGACAGAGAGGTCTCACCCCTCCACTTT; CDR3aa: CSARDREVSPLHF
j_gene: TRBJ2-3; v_gene: TRBV7-8; d_gene: TRBD2; abundance: .; CDR3nt: TGTGCCAGCAGCTCCCTCGGGGGAGGGAGGGTCCCAGATACGCAGTATTTT; CDR3aa: CASSSLGGGRVPDTQYF
j_gene: TRBJ2-5; v_gene: TRBV19; d_gene: .; abundance: medium-sized; CDR3nt: TGTGCCAGTAGTACCGGACAGTATCGCGGGGAGACCCAGTACTTC; CDR3aa: CASSTGQYRGETQYF
j_gene: TRBJ2-1; v_gene: TRBV11-3; d_gene: .; abundance: many; CDR3nt: TGTGCCAGCAGCTTTGGCGGACAGACCAATGAGCAGTTCTTC; CDR3aa: CASSFGGQTNEQFF
j_gene: TRBJ2-1; v_gene: TRBV7-2; d_gene: TRBD2; abundance: few; CDR3nt: TGTGCCAGCAGCTTCGGAGCGGGAGGTCCTTCTAGCTCCTACAATGAGCAGTTCTTC; CDR3aa: CASSFGAGGPSSSYNEQFF
j_gene: TRBJ2-7; v_gene: TRBV20-1; d_gene: TRBD1; abundance: .; CDR3nt: TGCAGTGCGCTTAGTACCGGGACAGGGAGTCGCGAGCAGTACTTC; CDR3aa: CSALSTGTGSREQYF
j_gene: TRBJ2-7; v_gene: TRBV6-1; d_gene: TRBD2; abundance: few; CDR3nt: TGTGCCAGCAGTGAACTAGCGGGGGGCGTCTACGAGCAGTACTTC; CDR3aa: CASSELAGGVYEQYF
j_gene: TRBJ2-7; v_gene: TRBV5-1; d_gene: .; abundance: medium-sized; CDR3nt: TGCGCCAGCAGTAGAGCTACCAGGGCGGAGCAGTACTTC; CDR3aa: CASSRATRAEQYF
j_gene: TRBJ2-1; v_gene: TRBV6-1; d_gene: TRBD2; abundance: .; CDR3nt: TGTGCCAGCAGGACTAGCGGGGGGTACAATGAGCAGTTCTTC; CDR3aa: CASRTSGGYNEQFF
j_gene: TRBJ1-2; v_gene: TRBV5-1; d_gene: TRBD1; abundance: .; CDR3nt: TGCGACAGCAGCACGGGACAGGGCAACTCTGGCTACTCCTTC; CDR3aa: CDSSTGQGNSGYSF
j_gene: TRBJ1-2; v_gene: TRBV28; d_gene: .; abundance: few; CDR3nt: TGTGCCAGCAGTTCCTATGGCTACACCTTC; CDR3aa: CASSSYGYTF
j_gene: TRBJ1-6; v_gene: TRBV2; d_gene: .; abundance: .; CDR3nt: TGTGCCAGCAGTGGGGATTATAATTCACCCCTCCACTTT; CDR3aa: CASSGDYNSPLHF
j_gene: TRBJ2-2; v_gene: TRBV27; d_gene: TRBD1; abundance: few; CDR3nt: TGTGCCAGCCGGGAGGACAGGGGGCTCGTTAACACCGGGGAGCTGTTTTTT; CDR3aa: CASREDRGLVNTGELFF
j_gene: TRBJ2-7; v_gene: TRBV5-1; d_gene: TRBD1; abundance: few; CDR3nt: TGCGCCAGCGCAACCGGGACAGGTGGTTACAGCGAGCAGTACTTC; CDR3aa: CASATGTGGYSEQYF
j_gene: TRBJ2-6; v_gene: TRBV6-1; d_gene: .; abundance: few; CDR3nt: TGTGCCAGCAGCCCCGAATCCCGCTCTGGGGCCAACGTCCTGACTTTC; CDR3aa: CASSPESRSGANVLTF
j_gene: TRBJ2-7; v_gene: TRBV9; d_gene: TRBD2; abundance: few; CDR3nt: TGTGCCAGCACTAAAGGGGGACTAGCGGGAAATGAGCAGTACTTC; CDR3aa: CASTKGGLAGNEQYF
j_gene: TRBJ2-1; v_gene: TRBV12-3/TRBV12-4; d_gene: .; abundance: many; CDR3nt: TGTGCCAGCAGCCATTCGATAAATGAGCAGTTCTTC; CDR3aa: CASSHSINEQFF
j_gene: TRBJ1-5; v_gene: TRBV12-3/TRBV12-4; d_gene: .; abundance: medium-sized; CDR3nt: TGTGCCAGCGTGTGGGGCCCACATCAGCCCCAGCATTTT; CDR3aa: CASVWGPHQPQHF
j_gene: TRBJ1-3; v_gene: TRBV6-1; d_gene: .; abundance: .; CDR3nt: TGTGCCAGCAGTGAAGTCCTTGGAAACACCATATATTTT; CDR3aa: CASSEVLGNTIYF
j_gene: TRBJ1-3; v_gene: TRBV20-1; d_gene: .; abundance: medium-sized; CDR3nt: TGCAGTGCTAGGTACAGTGGAAACACCATATATTTT; CDR3aa: CSARYSGNTIYF
j_gene: TRBJ2-5; v_gene: TRBV5-6; d_gene: TRBD2; abundance: many; CDR3nt: TGTGCCAGCAGCTTGTTGGCGGGAGGGCCCGAGACCCAGTACTTC; CDR3aa: CASSLLAGGPETQYF
j_gene: TRBJ1-2; v_gene: TRBV7-2; d_gene: .; abundance: .; CDR3nt: TGTGCCAGCAGCCCCAGGCCGATCTATGGCTACACCTTC; CDR3aa: CASSPRPIYGYTF
j_gene: TRBJ2-7; v_gene: TRBV20-1; d_gene: .; abundance: .; CDR3nt: TGCAGTGCTAGAGATATCGTCGGGGCAGGTCGAAGCGAGCAGTACTTC; CDR3aa: CSARDIVGAGRSEQYF
j_gene: TRBJ2-7; v_gene: TRBV6-1; d_gene: TRBD2; abundance: many; CDR3nt: TGTGCCAGCAGAGTAACTAGCGGGAGTGGAGGCGAGCAGTACTTC; CDR3aa: CASRVTSGSGGEQYF
j_gene: TRBJ2-1; v_gene: TRBV4-2; d_gene: .; abundance: .; CDR3nt: TGTGCCAGCAGCCCGTTGAGCTGGTGGTCTGACAATGAGCAGTTCTTC; CDR3aa: CASSPLSWWSDNEQFF
j_gene: TRBJ1-2; v_gene: TRBV20-1; d_gene: TRBD1; abundance: .; CDR3nt: TGCAGTGCTACGGACAGGGGGCCGGGTGGCTACACCTTC; CDR3aa: CSATDRGPGGYTF
j_gene: TRBJ2-7; v_gene: TRBV20-1; d_gene: TRBD2; abundance: .; CDR3nt: TGCAGTCTGATTCTAGCGGGGACTTACGAGCAGTACTTC; CDR3aa: CSLILAGTYEQYF
j_gene: TRBJ1-4; v_gene: TRBV6-1; d_gene: TRBD1; abundance: medium-sized; CDR3nt: TGTGCCAGCAGTTCGACAGGGATTAATGAAAAACTGTTTTTT; CDR3aa: CASSSTGINEKLFF
j_gene: TRBJ2-2; v_gene: TRBV15; d_gene: .; abundance: few; CDR3nt: TGTGCCACCAGCAGGGAACGTACGAACACCGGGGAGCTGTTTTTT; CDR3aa: CATSRERTNTGELFF
j_gene: TRBJ2-3; v_gene: TRBV20-1; d_gene: .; abundance: many; CDR3nt: TGCAGTGCTAGGACGGGACGGGGGGCTAGCACAGATACGCAGTATTTT; CDR3aa: CSARTGRGASTDTQYF
j_gene: TRBJ1-2; v_gene: TRBV7-9; d_gene: .; abundance: .; CDR3nt: TGTGCCAGCAGCAACAGAAATACTGACATCTATGGCTACACCTTC; CDR3aa: CASSNRNTDIYGYTF
j_gene: TRBJ2-7; v_gene: TRBV6-1; d_gene: TRBD1; abundance: few; CDR3nt: TGTGCCAGCAGTTGGATTCGGACAGGCCTCTCCTACGAGCAGTACTTC; CDR3aa: CASSWIRTGLSYEQYF
j_gene: TRBJ2-7; v_gene: TRBV28; d_gene: .; abundance: .; CDR3nt: TGTGCCAGCACTACCCCGGGGAGGGGGCAATACGAGCAGTACTTC; CDR3aa: CASTTPGRGQYEQYF
j_gene: TRBJ2-1; v_gene: TRBV9; d_gene: .; abundance: .; CDR3nt: TGTGCCAGCAGCGTAGTTCCAGTTGGGGACAATGAGCAGTTCTTC; CDR3aa: CASSVVPVGDNEQFF
j_gene: TRBJ1-2; v_gene: TRBV20-1; d_gene: .; abundance: medium-sized; CDR3nt: TGCAGTGCTAGACCGGTTCTCTATGGCTACACCTTC; CDR3aa: CSARPVLYGYTF
j_gene: TRBJ1-5; v_gene: TRBV15; d_gene: TRBD1; abundance: many; CDR3nt: TGTGCCACCAGCAAGGGACAGGGGAGGACGGGCCAGCCCCAGCATTTT; CDR3aa: CATSKGQGRTGQPQHF
j_gene: TRBJ1-2; v_gene: TRBV5-1; d_gene: TRBD1; abundance: medium-sized; CDR3nt: TGCGCCAGCAGCTCTGAGACAGGGGGCGGAGGCTACACCTTC; CDR3aa: CASSSETGGGGYTF
j_gene: TRBJ1-5; v_gene: TRBV6-5; d_gene: .; abundance: .; CDR3nt: TGTGCCAGCAGTTTCAGCTTTAGCAATCAGCCCCAGCATTTT; CDR3aa: CASSFSFSNQPQHF
j_gene: TRBJ2-7; v_gene: TRBV20-1; d_gene: TRBD2; abundance: .; CDR3nt: TGCAGTGCTAGAGCTGGGACTAGTCTACACGAGCAGTACTTC; CDR3aa: CSARAGTSLHEQYF
j_gene: TRBJ1-1; v_gene: TRBV6-1; d_gene: TRBD1; abundance: many; CDR3nt: TGTGCCAGCATGGACCCCGGGACAGCCAACACTGAAGCTTTCTTT; CDR3aa: CASMDPGTANTEAFF
j_gene: TRBJ1-1; v_gene: TRBV24-1; d_gene: .; abundance: many; CDR3nt: TGTGCCACCGGACTTTGGGGATCGGCTTTCTTT; CDR3aa: CATGLWGSAFF
j_gene: TRBJ2-7; v_gene: TRBV11-2; d_gene: .; abundance: .; CDR3nt: TGTGCCAGAAGCTTAGGGTGCGAGCACTACTTC; CDR3aa: CARSLGCEHYF
j_gene: TRBJ2-1; v_gene: TRBV7-7; d_gene: .; abundance: .; CDR3nt: TGTGCTAGCAGCTTAGCGGTAGGGGTAGGCTACAATGAGCAGTTCTTC; CDR3aa: CASSLAVGVGYNEQFF
j_gene: TRBJ1-2; v_gene: TRBV30; d_gene: TRBD1; abundance: many; CDR3nt: TGTGCCTGGAGGCCAGGGACAGGGGACTTTGGGTATGGCTACACCTTC; CDR3aa: CAWRPGTGDFGYGYTF
j_gene: TRBJ2-1; v_gene: TRBV7-9; d_gene: .; abundance: many; CDR3nt: TGTGCCAGCAGCTTAACCCCCCTTGGGGAGTGGTACAATGAGCAGTTCTTC; CDR3aa: CASSLTPLGEWYNEQFF
j_gene: TRBJ2-2; v_gene: TRBV27; d_gene: TRBD2; abundance: many; CDR3nt: TGTGCCAGCACCCGGGGGGGCGGGGTGAACACCGGGGAGCTGTTTTTT; CDR3aa: CASTRGGGVNTGELFF
j_gene: TRBJ2-7; v_gene: TRBV27; d_gene: .; abundance: .; CDR3nt: TGTGCCAGCAGTAGAGCAGACGGCCCCTACGAGCAGTACTTC; CDR3aa: CASSRADGPYEQYF
j_gene: TRBJ2-7; v_gene: TRBV4-2; d_gene: TRBD2; abundance: .; CDR3nt: TGTGCCAGCAGGACTAGCGGGAGTTTCTCCTACGAGCAGTACTTC; CDR3aa: CASRTSGSFSYEQYF